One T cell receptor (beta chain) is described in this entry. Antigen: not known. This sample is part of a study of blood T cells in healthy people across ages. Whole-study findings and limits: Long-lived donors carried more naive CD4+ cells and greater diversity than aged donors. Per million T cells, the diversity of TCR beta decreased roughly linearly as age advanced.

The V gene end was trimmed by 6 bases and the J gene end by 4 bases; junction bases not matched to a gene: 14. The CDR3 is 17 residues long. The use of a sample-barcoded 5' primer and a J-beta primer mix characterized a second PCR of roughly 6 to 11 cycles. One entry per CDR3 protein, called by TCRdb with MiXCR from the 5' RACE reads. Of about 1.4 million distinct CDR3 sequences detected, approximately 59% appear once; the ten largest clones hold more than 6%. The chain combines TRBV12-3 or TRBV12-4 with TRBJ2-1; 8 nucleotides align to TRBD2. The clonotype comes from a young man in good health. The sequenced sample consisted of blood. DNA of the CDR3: TGTGCCAGCAGCGATGAGCTCGGGGGGGCGTCATACAATGAGCAGTTCTTC. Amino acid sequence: CASSDELGGASYNEQFF.